These 27 T cell receptor beta chains were sequenced from one sample in a study of T cell responses to AZD1222 COVID-19 vaccine. Assay: immunoSEQ multiplex PCR; the TCRdb copy retains only in-frame clones and omits some. Of tens of thousands of clones listed, around 89% are singletons. The sequencing here drew on peripheral blood, taken 28 days after the second AZD1222 dose. The receptors come from an adult who received the AZD1222 COVID-19 vaccine.

This chain links TRBV30 with TRBJ2-7; TRBD2 agrees at 7 bases. CDR1 and CDR2 from the germline V gene are GTSNPN and SVGIG (reference sequence). The CDR3 contains 13 residues. The V and J ends lost 5 bases and 4 bases, in that order; junction bases with no gene match: 8. The CDR3 reads CAWGGREYYEQYF. The CDR3 DNA reads TGTGCCTGGGGAGGGAGGGAATATTACGAGCAGTACTTC.

The chain is built from TRBV4-3 and TRBJ2-7; 9 bases align to TRBD1. The V gene end was trimmed by 3 bases and the J gene end by 3 bases; junction bases not matched to a gene: 12. Germline values: CDR1 LGHNA, CDR2 YSLEER. This CDR3 has 17 residues. The CDR3 here is CASSHFPSGTGRYEQYF. DNA for the CDR3: TGCGCCAGCAGCCACTTCCCATCCGGGACAGGGCGCTACGAGCAGTACTTC.

The chain uses TRBV5-1 and TRBJ1-4, with TRBD1 as a possible D gene (5 bases). V dropped 2 bases and J dropped 5 bases, with 10 bases sitting between them. Germline V CDR1 and CDR2: SGHRS, YFSETQ. The CDR3 spans 14 residues. CDR3 coding DNA: TGCGCCAGCAGCTTCCGGGACCTGAATGAAAAACTGTTTTTT. The encoded protein is CASSFRDLNEKLFF.

The V and J genes are TRBV11-3 and TRBJ2-1; 15 bases align to TRBD2. Germline V gene lookup returns CDR1 SGHNT and CDR2 YENEEA. The V gene end was trimmed by 5 bases and the J gene end by 8 bases; junction bases not matched to a gene: 7. This CDR3 is built from 16 residues. The CDR3 DNA follows: TGTGCCAGCAGCCCTCGGACTAGCGGGGGGGCAGATGAGCAGTTCTTC. Protein: CASSPRTSGGADEQFF.

This chain uses TRBV5-1 with TRBJ2-7, with unresolved D. Trimming took 4 bases from V and 0 from J, leaving 5 bases between them. CDR1 is SGHRS, CDR2 YFSETQ, per germline. The CDR3 totals 12 residues. The CDR3 protein is CASSENSYEQYF. The CDR3 bases are TGCGCCAGCAGCGAAAACTCCTACGAGCAGTACTTC.

The chain carries TRBV7-8 and TRBJ2-5; D ambiguous. Trimming shortened V by 7 bases and J by 3 bases, and 15 bases separated the two germline ends. CDR1 SGHVS and CDR2 FQNEAQ come from the germline V gene. This CDR3 spans 14 amino acids. The CDR3: CASTQRWDKETQYF. For the CDR3, the DNA is TGTGCCAGCACCCAGAGGTGGGATAAAGAGACCCAGTACTTC.

The genes are TRBV30 and TRBJ1-2; 10 nucleotides agree with TRBD1. The CDR3 totals 16 residues. Looked up from germline, CDR1 is GTSNPN and CDR2 is SVGIG (reference sequence). The J segment lost 1 base and the V segment lost 7 bases, leaving 12 bases of the junction unmatched. The CDR3: CASGTGAGEINYGYTF. CDR3 DNA sequence: TGTGCCTCCGGGACAGGGGCGGGGGAAATTAACTATGGCTACACCTTC. Variable domain in full (rest from reference TRBV30 and TRBJ1-2): SQTIHQWPATLVQPVGSPLSLECTVEGTSNPNLYWYRQAAGRGLQLLFYSVGIGQISSEVPQNLSASRPQDRQFILSSKKLLLSDSGFYLCASGTGAGEINYGYTFGSGTRLTVV.

The chain links TRBV6-5 to TRBJ2-7; 9 bases are shared with TRBD1. The V gene end was trimmed by 0 bases and the J gene end by 7 bases; junction bases not matched to a gene: 4. The germline V gene has CDR1 MNHEY and CDR2 SVGAGI. The CDR3 is 14 residues long. The CDR3 DNA sequence: TGTGCCAGCAGTTACTCCCGGGACAGGGCAGAGCAGTACTTC. Protein: CASSYSRDRAEQYF.

The chain couples TRBV5-5 to TRBJ2-7; TRBD1 might be the D (6 bases). Per the germline V gene, CDR1 is SGHKS and CDR2 is YYEKEE (reference sequence). Trimming removed 4 bases from V and 7 bases from J, with 15 bases in between. The CDR3 extends over 13 amino acids. Here the CDR3 reads CASSRAGQSEQYF. The CDR3 DNA is TGTGCCAGCAGCAGAGCTGGACAGTCGGAGCAGTACTTC.

The CDR3 sequence is CASSFGRRNTEAFF. As DNA, the CDR3 is TGTGCCAGCAGCTTCGGCCGAAGGAACACTGAAGCTTTCTTT. This chain uses TRBV11-2 with TRBJ1-1; D unresolved. The germline gives CDR1 SGHAT, CDR2 FQNNGV. V gave up 3 bases and J gave up 1 base, with 9 bases separating them. The CDR3 is 14 amino acids.

The J gene is TRBJ1-1, the V gene TRBV2; 9 nucleotides match TRBD1. The CDR3 consists of 16 residues. Trimming cost V 2 bases and J 4 bases; bases outside gene matches: 8. The V gene's germline CDR1 is SNHLY and CDR2 FYNNEI. The CDR3 nucleotides read TGTGCCAGCAGTGAAAGGGGAACGACAGGGGGCACTGAAGCTTTCTTT. Protein sequence: CASSERGTTGGTEAFF.

The DNA for the CDR3 is TGTGCCTGGAGTGGGGGGCGCGAGGTCGCTGAAGCTTTCTTT. Translating gives CAWSGGREVAEAFF. The chain links TRBV30 to TRBJ1-1; possible D gene TRBD1, 6 bases. Deletions cut 1 base from V and 6 bases from J, with 15 bases between. CDR3 length: 14 residues. Looked up from germline, CDR1 is GTSNPN and CDR2 is SVGIG (reference sequence).

This chain uses TRBV27 with TRBJ1-2; TRBD1 matches 8 bases. The CDR3 is 13 residues long. Per germline, CDR1 MNHEY and CDR2 SMNVEV (reference sequence). V dropped 10 bases and J dropped 3; count of bases not matched to a gene: 7. The CDR3 nucleotides are TGTGCCACGAGACAGGGGAGGGACTATGGCTACACCTTC. Amino acids: CATRQGRDYGYTF.

The chain has TRBV7-2 and TRBJ2-7; a possible D gene is TRBD2 (7 bases). CDR3 size: 15 residues. Germline CDR1 reads SGHTA; CDR2 reads FQGNSA. Trimming cost V 4 bases and J 2 bases, with 15 bases left between them. The CDR3 reads CASSSAPGGPYEQYF. The CDR3 DNA sequence: TGTGCCAGCAGCTCCGCCCCGGGGGGCCCCTACGAGCAGTACTTC. The variable domain in full, completed from reference TRBV7-2 and TRBJ2-7, reads GAGVSQSPSNKVTEKGKDVELRCDPISGHTALYWYRQSLGQGLEFLIYFQGNSAPDKSGLPSDRFSAERTGGSVSTLTIQRTQQEDSAVYLCASSSAPGGPYEQYFGPGTRLTVT.

V gene TRBV7-6 combines with J gene TRBJ2-1; possible D gene TRBD1, 5 bases. Looked up from germline, CDR1 is SGHVS and CDR2 is FNYEAQ. This CDR3 is built from 15 residues. Deletions cut 1 base from V and 2 bases from J, with 9 bases between. CDR3 in DNA: TGTGCCAGCAGCTTAGTGACAGTCCCCTACAATGAGCAGTTCTTC. This gives the protein CASSLVTVPYNEQFF.

V usage is TRBV15 and J usage is TRBJ2-1, with a weak D call TRBD2 (5 bases). The CDR3 runs 14 residues. Germline lookup yields CDR1 LNHNV and CDR2 YYDKDF (reference sequence). V lost 1 base, J lost 3 bases, and 7 bases lay in between. CDR3 DNA: TGTGCCACCAGCAGAGGTCGGGGCTACAATGAGCAGTTCTTC. Translation: CATSRGRGYNEQFF. Full variable domain (outside the CDR3, taken from reference TRBV15 and TRBJ2-1): DAMVIQNPRYQVTQFGKPVTLSCSQTLNHNVMYWYQQKSSQAPKLLFHYYDKDFNNEADTPDNFQSRRPNTSFCFLDIRSPGLGDTAMYLCATSRGRGYNEQFFGPGTRLTVL.

This chain joins TRBV6-5 and TRBJ1-6, with D unresolved. CDR3 length equals 11 residues. The germline V and J ends were trimmed by 8 bases and 9 bases, with 8 bases remaining between them. Germline values: CDR1 MNHEY, CDR2 SVGAGI. CDR3 nucleotides: TGTGCCAGCGGCCGGGGTTCACCCCTCCACTTT. This codes for CASGRGSPLHF.

The chain carries TRBV7-3 and TRBJ2-1, with 7 bases lining up with TRBD2. CDR1 is SGHTA, CDR2 FQGTGA, per germline. Losses at the gene ends were 1 base for V and 1 base for J; bases not matched to a gene: 4. The CDR3 has 16 amino acids. Written as DNA, the CDR3 is TGTGCCAGCAGCTTAAGCCCAGCGGGATCCTACAATGAGCAGTTCTTC. Translation gives CASSLSPAGSYNEQFF.

V is TRBV6-5 and J is TRBJ1-1; 9 bases align to TRBD1. The germline CDR1 and CDR2 sequences are MNHEY and SVGAGI. CDR3 length: 13 amino acids. With 5 bases clipped from V and 6 bases from J, the junction kept 4 bases outside the gene matches. The CDR3 DNA sequence: TGTGCCAGCAGTAACAGGGGGCTGGCTGAAGCTTTCTTT. Protein sequence: CASSNRGLAEAFF.

The count of this clone is one. CDR3 sequence: CSGNGQGQETQYF. As DNA, the CDR3 is TGCAGCGGCAACGGACAGGGGCAAGAGACCCAGTACTTC. The genes are TRBV29-1 and TRBJ2-5, with TRBD1 identical over 9 bases. Looked up from germline, CDR1 is SQVTM and CDR2 is ANQGSEA. The V and J ends lost 7 bases and 2 bases, in that order; junction bases with no gene match: 5. The CDR3 totals 13 residues. The whole variable domain, filled in from reference TRBV29-1 and TRBJ2-5, reads SAVISQKPSRDICQRGTSLTIQCQVDSQVTMMFWYRQQPGQSLTLIATANQGSEATYESGFVIDKFPISRPNLTFSTLTVSNMSPEDSSIYLCSGNGQGQETQYFGPGTRLLVL.

The chain uses TRBV5-1 and TRBJ1-2; 7 bases are a match to TRBD1. V lost 0 bases to trimming and J lost 8 bases; unmatched junction nucleotides: 10. CDR3 length: 15 residues. Germline-derived CDR1 and CDR2 are SGHRS and YFSETQ. CDR3 sequence: CASSLENRGILGYTF. The CDR3 nucleotides are TGCGCCAGCAGCTTGGAGAACAGGGGAATATTAGGCTACACCTTC.

This chain joins TRBV5-4 and TRBJ2-2; D not certain. Germline CDR1 and CDR2: SGHNT and YYREEE (reference sequence). CDR3 length equals 14 residues. The V and J ends lost 0 bases and 4 bases respectively, with 7 bases between them. CDR3: CASSLEQRTGELFF. CDR3 in DNA: TGTGCCAGCAGCTTGGAACAGCGCACCGGGGAGCTGTTTTTT. Full variable domain (rest looked up from reference TRBV5-4 and TRBJ2-2): ETGVTQSPTHLIKTRGQQVTLRCSSQSGHNTVSWYQQALGQGPQFIFQYYREEENGRGNFPPRFSGLQFPNYSSELNVNALELDDSALYLCASSLEQRTGELFFGEGSRLTVL.

The chain links TRBV9 to TRBJ2-5; 7 bases fit TRBD2. The J segment lost 4 bases and the V segment lost 4 bases, leaving 10 bases of the junction unmatched. The CDR3 runs to 15 residues. Germline assignment: CDR1 SGDLS and CDR2 YYNGEE. The CDR3 region is CASSQEAWEGETQYF. The DNA for the CDR3 is TGTGCCAGCAGCCAGGAGGCGTGGGAGGGAGAGACCCAGTACTTC.

J is TRBJ2-5 and V is TRBV30; 8 nucleotides line up with TRBD2. The CDR3 is made up of 16 amino acids. V shed 2 bases, J shed 2 bases, and the junction held 10 bases outside the gene matches. CDR1 is GTSNPN, CDR2 SVGIG, per germline (reference sequence). The CDR3 DNA reads TGTGCCTGGAGTCCGCAACAGGGCGGGGGGCAAGAGACCCAGTACTTC. Translated, it gives CAWSPQQGGGQETQYF.

The rearrangement joins TRBV28 to TRBJ2-7, with TRBD1 matching 8 bases. Germline CDR1 is MDHEN and CDR2 is SYDVKM. J lost 6 bases, V lost 1 base, and 8 bases had no gene match. The length of the CDR3 is 15 residues. The CDR3 coding sequence is TGTGCCAGCAGTTTATTAGGGCAGGGGGCCTTCGAGCAGTACTTC. Protein product: CASSLLGQGAFEQYF.

The rearrangement links TRBV11-3 to TRBJ1-3; unclear D gene. V gave up 3 bases and J gave up 2 bases, with 5 bases separating them. Germline assignment: CDR1 SGHNT and CDR2 YENEEA. This CDR3 spans 13 amino acids. The CDR3 spells CASSLDAGNTIYF. The CDR3 DNA sequence: TGTGCCAGCAGCTTGGACGCTGGAAACACCATATATTTT.

The genes are TRBV4-1 and TRBJ1-6; 9 nucleotides agree with TRBD1. The CDR3 covers 15 residues. CDR1 and CDR2 from the germline V gene are MGHRA and YSYEKL. J was trimmed by 7 bases and V by 1 base; bases with no gene match: 2. CDR3 amino acids: CASSQGTGVNSPLHF. The CDR3 nucleotides are TGCGCCAGCAGCCAAGGGACAGGGGTAAATTCACCCCTCCACTTT.